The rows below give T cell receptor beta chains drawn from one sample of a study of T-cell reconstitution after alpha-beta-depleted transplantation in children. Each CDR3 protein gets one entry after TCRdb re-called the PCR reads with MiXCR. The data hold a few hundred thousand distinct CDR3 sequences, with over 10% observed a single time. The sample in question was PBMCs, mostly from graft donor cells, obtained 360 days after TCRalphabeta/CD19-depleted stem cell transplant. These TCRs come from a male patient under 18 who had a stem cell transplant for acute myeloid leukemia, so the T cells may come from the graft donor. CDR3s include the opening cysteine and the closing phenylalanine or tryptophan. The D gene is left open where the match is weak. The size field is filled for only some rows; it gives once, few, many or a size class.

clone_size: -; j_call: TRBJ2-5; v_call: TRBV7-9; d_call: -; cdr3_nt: TGTGCCAGCAGCCCTAGTAGGGCCCAGTACTTC; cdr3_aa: CASSPSRAQYF
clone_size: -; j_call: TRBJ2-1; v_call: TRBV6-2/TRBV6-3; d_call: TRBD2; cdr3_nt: TGTGCCAGCAGTTCGCGGGAGGGCCTCGGCAATGAGCAGTTCTTC; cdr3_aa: CASSSREGLGNEQFF
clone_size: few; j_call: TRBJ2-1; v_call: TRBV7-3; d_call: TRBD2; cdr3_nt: TGTGCCAGCAGCCCCCTGGCGGGAGGGTTGTTTAGTGAGCAGTTCTTC; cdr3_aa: CASSPLAGGLFSEQFF
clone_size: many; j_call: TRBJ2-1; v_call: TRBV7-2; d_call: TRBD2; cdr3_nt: TGTGCCAGCAGCTTAATGCGGGAGGTTTACAATGAGCAGTTCTTC; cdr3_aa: CASSLMREVYNEQFF
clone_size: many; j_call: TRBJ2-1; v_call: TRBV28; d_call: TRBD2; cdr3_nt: TGTGCCAGCAGTTTATGGGCGGGATCCGGGAGGGACCACAATGAGCAGTTCTTC; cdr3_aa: CASSLWAGSGRDHNEQFF
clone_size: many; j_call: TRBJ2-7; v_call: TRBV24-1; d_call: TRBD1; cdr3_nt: TGTGCCACCAGTGCCCTTGTCGGCAGGGGGAACAGTTACGAGCAGTACTTC; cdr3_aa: CATSALVGRGNSYEQYF
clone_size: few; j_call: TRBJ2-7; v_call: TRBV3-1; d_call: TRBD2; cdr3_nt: TGTGCCAGCAGCCGGGGACTAGACTACGAGCAGTACTTC; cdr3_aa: CASSRGLDYEQYF
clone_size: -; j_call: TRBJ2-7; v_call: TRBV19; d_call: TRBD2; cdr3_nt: TGTGCCGGCCGACTAGCGGGAGATAAGTACTTC; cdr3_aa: CAGRLAGDKYF
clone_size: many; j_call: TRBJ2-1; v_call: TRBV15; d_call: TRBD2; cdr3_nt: TGTGCCACAATGGGACTAGCGGGAGGATACAATGAGCAGTTCTTC; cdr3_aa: CATMGLAGGYNEQFF
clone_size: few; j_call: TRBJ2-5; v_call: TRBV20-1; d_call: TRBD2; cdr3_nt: TGCAGTGCTAGAGTCGGAAGCGGGAGGGGTGAGACCCAGTACTTC; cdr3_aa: CSARVGSGRGETQYF
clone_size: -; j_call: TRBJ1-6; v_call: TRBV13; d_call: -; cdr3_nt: TGTGCCAGCAGCATAGGACTCCGGGCGTTGACCCTCCACTTT; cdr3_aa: CASSIGLRALTLHF
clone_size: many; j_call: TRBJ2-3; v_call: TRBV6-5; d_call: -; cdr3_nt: TGTGCCAGCAGTTACTACGGGACCCATGTGGATACGCAGTATTTT; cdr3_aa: CASSYYGTHVDTQYF
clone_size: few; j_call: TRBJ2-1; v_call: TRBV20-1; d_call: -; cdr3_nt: TGCAGTGCTCCGGACTCCCATGAGCAGTTCTTC; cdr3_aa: CSAPDSHEQFF
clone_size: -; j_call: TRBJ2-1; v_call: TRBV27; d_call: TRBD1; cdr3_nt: TGTGCCAGCAGTCCCCGGGACAGGGAGCACTACAATGAGCAGTTCTTC; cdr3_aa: CASSPRDREHYNEQFF
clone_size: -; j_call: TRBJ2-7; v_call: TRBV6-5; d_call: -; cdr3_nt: TGTGCCAGCAGTTTCAGCGGAAGTCCCTTCTACGAGCAGTACTTC; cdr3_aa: CASSFSGSPFYEQYF
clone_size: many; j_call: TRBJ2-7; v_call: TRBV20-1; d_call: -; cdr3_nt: TGCAGTGCCTCCGGACAGACCTACGAGCAGTACTTC; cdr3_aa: CSASGQTYEQYF
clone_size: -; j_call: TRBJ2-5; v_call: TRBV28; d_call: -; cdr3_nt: TGTGCCAGCAGTTTCCCCCCGCCGGGGGCGAAAGAGACCCAGTACTTC; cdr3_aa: CASSFPPPGAKETQYF
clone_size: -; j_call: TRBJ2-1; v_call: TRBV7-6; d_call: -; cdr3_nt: TGTGCCAGCAGCCCGACAGCCTCGAGCCGCAATGAGCAGTTCTTC; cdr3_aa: CASSPTASSRNEQFF
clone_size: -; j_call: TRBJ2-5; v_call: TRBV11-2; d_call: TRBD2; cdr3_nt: TGTGCCAGCAGCTTAGATCTGGCTAGGGCTAGCGGGAGGTACCAAGAGACCCAGTACTTC; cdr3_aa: CASSLDLARASGRYQETQYF
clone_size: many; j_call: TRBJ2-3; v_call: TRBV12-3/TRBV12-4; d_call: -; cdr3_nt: TGTGCCAGCAGCGCCCACACAGATACGCAGTATTTT; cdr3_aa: CASSAHTDTQYF
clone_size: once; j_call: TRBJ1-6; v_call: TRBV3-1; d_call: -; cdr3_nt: TGTGCCAGCACCCCAGGCGGCTCTTCGACACCCCTCCACTTT; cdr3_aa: CASTPGGSSTPLHF
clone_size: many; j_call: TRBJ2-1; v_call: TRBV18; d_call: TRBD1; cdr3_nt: TGTGCCAGCTCAACAGGACAGGGAATCAATGAGCAGTTCTTC; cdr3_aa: CASSTGQGINEQFF
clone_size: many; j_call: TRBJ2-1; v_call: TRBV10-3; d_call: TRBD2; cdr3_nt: TGTGCCATCAGGCCCCTAGCGGGAGATGAGAATGAGCAGTTCTTC; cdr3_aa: CAIRPLAGDENEQFF
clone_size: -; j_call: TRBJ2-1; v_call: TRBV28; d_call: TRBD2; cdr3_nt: TGTGCCAGCAGTTTCGGTGGATCGGGAGGCTCCTACAATGAGCAGTTCTTC; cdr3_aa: CASSFGGSGGSYNEQFF
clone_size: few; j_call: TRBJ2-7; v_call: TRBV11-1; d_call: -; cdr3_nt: TGTGCCAGCAGCCCAACGGACGGGGACTACGAGCAGTACTTC; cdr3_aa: CASSPTDGDYEQYF
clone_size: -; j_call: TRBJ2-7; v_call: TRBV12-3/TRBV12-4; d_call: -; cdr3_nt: TGTGCCAGCAGTCCGCCCGCCCGACAGACCTACGAGCAGTACTTC; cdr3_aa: CASSPPARQTYEQYF
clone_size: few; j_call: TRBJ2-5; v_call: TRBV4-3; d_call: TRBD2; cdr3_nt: TGCGCCAGCAGCCAACCTAGCGGTCGGGGGGAAGAGACCCAGTACTTC; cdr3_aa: CASSQPSGRGEETQYF